The 27 T cell receptor beta chains below come from one sample, sequenced in a study of Ad26.COV2.S vaccination and SARS-CoV-2 variants (dated by TCRdb to about 2021). The sample's treatment or condition label, in plain terms: about 20 received Ad26.COV2.S at low or high dose, single or two shots; roughly 5 received placebo; per-sample allocation not given. Repertoires of vaccine and placebo recipients were sequenced from samples taken on day 63 after the first injection. Library preparation used the immunoSEQ multiplex PCR assay. TCRdb stores this immuneACCESS table with in-frame sequences only. Part of the clones is absent; in the studies checked, under half of the shortfall reflects unresolved V genes, and no reason is known for the rest. The sample data list some 390,000 clones, and around 85% of these were observed just once. Roughly 3.2% of the sample is in the top ten clones. The sequencing here drew on peripheral blood, taken in a trial of Ad26.COV2.S vaccine versus placebo. The source of these receptors is a person aged 18-65 years who received the Ad26.COV2.S COVID-19 vaccine or a placebo.

The chain has TRBV6-5 and TRBJ1-6; no clear D. The CDR3 consists of 13 residues. The germline gives CDR1 MNHEY, CDR2 SVGAGI. V was clipped by 8 bases and J by 7 bases, with 12 bases between them. In DNA, the CDR3 is TGTGCCAGCGATGAGACACAAAATTCACCCCTCCACTTT. It is translated as CASDETQNSPLHF.

This chain joins TRBV10-3 and TRBJ2-2; possibly TRBD2 for D (6 bases). Trimming removed 7 bases from V and 7 bases from J, with 13 bases in between. The CDR3 sequence is 13 residues long. CDR1 is ENHRY and CDR2 is SYGVKD in the germline V gene. The CDR3 loop reads CAIKQGGNGELFF. The CDR3 nucleotides read TGTGCCATCAAGCAGGGAGGAAACGGGGAGCTGTTTTTT.

This sequence joins TRBV6-5 and TRBJ1-1; D is unclear. V was clipped by 9 bases and J by 8 bases, with 10 bases between them. CDR3 length equals 10 residues. Germline-derived CDR1 and CDR2 are MNHEY and SVGAGI. The CDR3 region has the DNA TGTGCCAGTACTAAGGTGGAAGCTTTCTTT. This codes for CASTKVEAFF.

The chain joins TRBV18 to TRBJ1-2; no definite D call. From germline, CDR1 is KGHSH and CDR2 LQKENI. Trimming left V 2 bases short and J 3 bases short, with 13 bases between. The length of the CDR3 is 15 residues. CDR3 sequence reads: CASSPYHDTDYGYTF. The CDR3 DNA sequence: TGTGCCAGCTCACCATACCACGACACGGACTATGGCTACACCTTC.

A single count supports this clone. The J gene is TRBJ1-5, the V gene TRBV7-8; D perhaps matches TRBD1 (6 bases). Deletions cut 0 bases from V and 2 bases from J, with 8 bases between. CDR3 length: 15 amino acids. Germline V CDR1 and CDR2: SGHVS, FQNEAQ. The CDR3 loop is CASSLARTGNQPQHF. The CDR3 DNA follows: TGTGCCAGCAGCTTAGCAAGGACAGGCAATCAGCCCCAGCATTTT.

This sequence joins TRBV4-3 and TRBJ1-2; 7 bases agree with TRBD1. Per germline, CDR1 LGHNA and CDR2 YSLEER. The CDR3 is 16 amino acids. Germline trimming cut 1 base from V and 6 bases from J; bases unmatched to any gene: 11. Written as DNA, the CDR3 is TGCGCCAGCAGCCAAGTGAATCAAGTAGGGGGCGATGGCTACACCTTC. This translates into CASSQVNQVGGDGYTF.

The rearrangement joins TRBV21-1 to TRBJ2-2; the DNA was not compared with TRBD1, the D call given in the table. TRBV21-1 is a pseudogene locus. This CDR3 is 16 amino acids long. The CDR3 sequence: CASSRDRAGNTGELFF. The CDR3 region has the DNA TGTGCCAGCAGCCGGGACAGGGCTGGGAACACCGGGGAGCTGTTTTTT.

This sequence joins TRBV19 and TRBJ2-3, with D tentatively TRBD1 (6 bases). Trimming removed 6 bases from V and 2 bases from J, with 21 bases in between. This CDR3 comprises 17 residues. Germline-derived CDR1 and CDR2 are LNHDA and SQIVND (reference sequence). Written as DNA, the CDR3 is TGTGCCAGTAGATTGATCAGGGGAACTGGCCACACAGATACGCAGTATTTT. It encodes CASRLIRGTGHTDTQYF.

The V call is TRBV27, the J call TRBJ2-7; tentatively, D is TRBD1 or TRBD2 (5 bases each). Trimming pared 2 bases from V and 5 bases from J, leaving 13 bases between. CDR1 MNHEY and CDR2 SMNVEV come from the germline V gene (reference sequence). There are 14 residues in the CDR3. The CDR3 sequence is CASSLKGPPNEQYF. The CDR3 DNA is TGTGCCAGCAGTTTAAAGGGACCCCCAAACGAGCAGTACTTC.

Here the CDR3 reads CASRVDSGNTIYF. The CDR3 DNA is TGTGCCAGCAGGGTAGACTCTGGAAACACCATATATTTT. The chain links TRBV6-5 to TRBJ1-3; D unclear. This CDR3 has 13 residues. Germline-derived CDR1 and CDR2 are MNHEY and SVGAGI. The V and J ends lost 6 bases and 0 bases respectively, with 6 bases between them.

About this clone itself: Other DNA sequences in the sample encode the same CDR3. The chain is built from TRBV7-2 and TRBJ1-1; D remains ambiguous. This CDR3 is built from 13 residues. Germline V lookup: CDR1 SGHTA, CDR2 FQGNSA. Trimming pared 5 bases from V and 0 bases from J, leaving 7 bases between. DNA for the CDR3: TGTGCCAGCAGCCTGGACTTGAACACTGAAGCTTTCTTT. Residues: CASSLDLNTEAFF.

The chain couples TRBV4-1 to TRBJ1-3; no firm D call. CDR1 is MGHRA and CDR2 is YSYEKL in the germline V gene. Trimming removed 0 bases at V and 0 bases at J, with 3 bases between. This CDR3 comprises 14 residues. CDR3 residues: CASSQELSGNTIYF. The CDR3 region has the DNA TGCGCCAGCAGCCAAGAACTCTCTGGAAACACCATATATTTT.

A few counts support this clone. The rearrangement joins TRBV6-5 to TRBJ1-3, with D possibly being TRBD1 (6 bases). The CDR3 runs to 14 residues. The germline V and J ends were trimmed by 6 bases and 0 bases, with 9 bases remaining between them. The germline CDR1 and CDR2 sequences are MNHEY and SVGAGI. The DNA of the CDR3 is TGTGCCAGCAGCCCGACAGGCTCTGGAAACACCATATATTTT. It encodes CASSPTGSGNTIYF.

A few counts support this clone. The J gene is TRBJ1-3, the V gene TRBV6-5; D call uncertain. The CDR3 length is 15 residues. CDR1 and CDR2 (germline): MNHEY, SVGAGI. The V gene lost 0 bases and the J gene lost 0 bases, with 6 bases spanning the gap. In nucleotides, the CDR3 is TGTGCCAGCAGTTACTCGTCGCGCTCTGGAAACACCATATATTTT. It encodes CASSYSSRSGNTIYF.

This chain uses TRBV6-2 or TRBV6-3 with TRBJ2-1; TRBD2 aligns across 9 bases. Germline V gene lookup returns CDR1 MNHEY and CDR2 SVGEGT. The ends lost 0 bases at V and 3 bases at J; junction bases unmatched: 6. There are 17 residues in the CDR3. CDR3 loop: CASSYSSASGIYNEQFF. CDR3 in DNA: TGTGCCAGCAGTTACTCATCGGCTAGCGGGATCTACAATGAGCAGTTCTTC.

The rearrangement uses TRBV7-9 and TRBJ1-1; D is undetermined. Germline V gives CDR1 SEHNR, CDR2 FQNEAQ (reference sequence). V was trimmed by 5 bases and J by 3 bases, leaving 7 bases between them. This CDR3 is 12 amino acids long. The CDR3 sequence: CASSLTHTEAFF. The CDR3, as DNA: TGTGCCAGCAGCCTCACTCACACTGAAGCTTTCTTT.

The V gene is TRBV6-2 or TRBV6-3, the J gene TRBJ2-1; D gene uncertain. Trimming shortened V by 1 base and J by 9 bases, and 4 bases separated the two germline ends. The CDR3 loop spans 11 amino acids. The germline CDR1 and CDR2 sequences are MNHEY and SVGEGT. DNA of the CDR3: TGTGCCAGCAGTTACTGGTCTGAGCAGTTCTTC. Amino acids: CASSYWSEQFF.

This chain connects TRBV12-3 or TRBV12-4 to TRBJ1-2; TRBD1 is a possible D gene (6 bases). This CDR3 has 12 residues. With 4 bases removed from V and 8 bases from J, the gap between germline ends came to 11 bases. CDR3 amino acids: CASSWGGVGYTF. The CDR3 nucleotides are TGTGCCAGCAGTTGGGGGGGCGTCGGCTACACCTTC.

The chain couples TRBV12-3 or TRBV12-4 to TRBJ2-6; no reliable D call. This CDR3 contains 12 residues. Trimming pared 8 bases from V and 1 base from J, leaving 3 bases between. The CDR3 reads CASLSGANVLTF. The CDR3 nucleotides are TGTGCCAGCCTGTCTGGGGCCAACGTCCTGACTTTC.

This chain connects TRBV5-4 to TRBJ2-3, with TRBD2 matching over 14 bases. Germline assignment: CDR1 SGHNT and CDR2 YYREEE (reference sequence). V lost 4 bases to trimming and J lost 3 bases; unmatched junction nucleotides: 7. The CDR3 consists of 17 residues. The CDR3 nucleotides are TGTGCCAGCAGCCCTTGGACTAGCGGGGGGTCAACAGATACGCAGTATTTT. Its protein is CASSPWTSGGSTDTQYF.

The rearrangement joins TRBV12-3 or TRBV12-4 to TRBJ2-7, with D unclear. Trimming took off 5 bases at V and 0 bases at J, with 8 bases between the two ends. The CDR3 totals 13 residues. The CDR3 loop reads CASSPFISYEQYF. The CDR3 DNA is TGTGCCAGCAGTCCCTTTATCTCCTACGAGCAGTACTTC.

The chain employs TRBV5-4 and TRBJ1-1; tentative D call: TRBD1 (5 bases). CDR1 SGHNT and CDR2 YYREEE come from the germline V gene (reference sequence). Trimming shortened V by 4 bases and J by 0 bases, and 16 bases separated the two germline ends. This CDR3 comprises 16 residues. The CDR3 DNA reads as TGTGCCAGCAGCCCTAGCTGGGGGTATGTGAACACTGAAGCTTTCTTT. As protein: CASSPSWGYVNTEAFF.

This chain connects TRBV6-5 to TRBJ2-2; 11 bases fit TRBD1. V dropped 9 bases and J dropped 5; count of bases not matched to a gene: 8. The V gene's germline CDR1 is MNHEY and CDR2 SVGAGI. CDR3 length: 15 amino acids. CDR3 protein: CASFHGTGGTGELFF. The CDR3 nucleotides read TGTGCCAGTTTCCATGGGACAGGGGGGACCGGGGAGCTGTTTTTT.

This chain links TRBV7-8 with TRBJ1-3; D gene ambiguous. The CDR3 runs 14 residues. Germline V lookup: CDR1 SGHVS, CDR2 FQNEAQ. Trimming took 3 bases from V and 2 from J, leaving 8 bases between them. The CDR3 region is CASSFNPAGNTIYF. The CDR3 coding sequence is TGTGCCAGCAGCTTTAACCCCGCTGGAAACACCATATATTTT.

Comment on this clone: The same CDR3 also results from other DNA sequences found in this sample. CDR3 sequence (DNA): TGTGCCAGCAGCCTAGGAGGGGGTTACAATGAGCAGTTCTTC. This codes for CASSLGGGYNEQFF. The chain links TRBV7-9 to TRBJ2-1; D may be TRBD1 or TRBD2 (6 bases each). Germline loops: CDR1 SEHNR, CDR2 FQNEAQ (reference sequence). CDR3 length: 14 residues. V lost 5 bases and J 4 bases, leaving 12 bases between the germline ends.

The chain is built from TRBV7-9 and TRBJ1-2, with a weak D call TRBD1 (5 bases). Between the trimmed V and J ends, which lost 1 base and 0 bases, there was a span of 15 bases. Germline V gene lookup returns CDR1 SEHNR and CDR2 FQNEAQ (reference sequence). The CDR3 runs 17 residues. Here the CDR3 reads CASSLDPGRGANYGYTF. The CDR3 DNA follows: TGTGCCAGCAGCTTAGACCCGGGTAGAGGGGCTAACTATGGCTACACCTTC.

This chain links TRBV27 with TRBJ2-7; the D is unclear. The CDR3 loop spans 14 amino acids. Germline-derived CDR1 and CDR2 are MNHEY and SMNVEV (reference sequence). V lost 6 bases and J 1 base, leaving 13 bases between the germline ends. The CDR3 DNA reads as TGTGCCAGCAGGGTGCGGCAGGAGTCCTACGAGCAGTACTTC. Protein: CASRVRQESYEQYF.